This T cell receptor (beta chain) is from a study of high-grade serous ovarian cancer treatment subgroups. Findings and limits, study-wide: Clonal relatedness tracked neoantigen level, and by trend copy number and mutation load. Repertoire similarity ranged roughly 0.11 to 0.85 between tumors of one patient.

Tumor samples were taken before definitive surgery or chemotherapy. Concerning this clone itself: As yet, its antigen is unknown.

Clones were sequenced by immunoSEQ multiplex PCR, and TCRdb holds only the in-frame ones, with some missing. The data show 15,000 to 20,000 clones, roughly four fifths seen once. There are 12 residues in the CDR3. The V gene's germline CDR1 is MNHNS and CDR2 SASEGT. With 6 bases removed from V and 5 bases from J, the gap between germline ends came to 8 bases. The sample consisted of tumor tissue. This chain links TRBV6-1 with TRBJ1-5, with unresolved D. The receptor's source is a human donor with high-grade serous ovarian cancer. CDR3 residues: CASRVGDQPQHF. DNA for the CDR3: TGTGCCAGCAGGGTCGGGGATCAGCCCCAGCATTTT.